The rows below give T cell receptor beta chains drawn from one sample of a study of shared clonotypes between healthy human individuals. Sequencing used immunoSEQ multiplex PCR; TCRdb keeps in-frame clones, though not all of them. The sample contains roughly 2.1 million clones, approximately 94% of which appear only once. The sequenced material came from naive CD8+ T cells from PBMCs. The source of these receptors is a man younger than 35 in good health. Some clones in this sample may be carry-over from other donors' samples. Both conserved end residues are part of each CDR3. The D gene is left open where the match is weak.

D,J,V,length,CDR3,DNA
TRBD2,TRBJ2-2,TRBV28,19,CASSLLFSLGLAYTGELFF,TGTGCCAGCAGTCTACTTTTCTCCCTGGGACTAGCATACACCGGGGAGCTGTTTTTT
NA,TRBJ1-2,TRBV29-1,15,CSAGGGADPHEGYTF,TGCAGCGCGGGGGGTGGGGCGGACCCCCATGAGGGCTACACCTTC
NA,TRBJ2-2,TRBV19,15,CASMGHHFNTGELFF,TGTGCCAGTATGGGTCACCATTTCAACACCGGGGAGCTGTTTTTT
TRBD1,TRBJ2-7,TRBV5-4,14,CASSYLDRGGEQYF,TGTGCCAGCAGCTACCTCGACAGGGGTGGCGAGCAGTACTTC
NA,TRBJ2-7,TRBV4-1,14,CASSQEVKGDEQYF,TGCGCCAGCAGCCAAGAGGTAAAGGGGGACGAGCAGTACTTC
NA,TRBJ2-7,TRBV7-9,14,CASSPAAETYEQYF,TGTGCCAGCAGCCCCGCGGCAGAAACCTACGAGCAGTACTTC
NA,TRBJ2-3,TRBV19,15,CASSIVGGTTDTQYF,TGTGCCAGTAGTATAGTGGGCGGGACAACAGATACGCAGTATTTT
TRBD2,TRBJ2-7,TRBV5-1,16,CASSSPTLAGVYEQYF,TGCGCCAGCAGCTCCCCAACACTAGCGGGAGTCTACGAGCAGTACTTC
TRBD2,TRBJ2-2,TRBV13,15,CASSLGLASPGELFF,TGTGCCAGCAGTCTGGGACTAGCGAGTCCCGGGGAGCTGTTTTTT
TRBD1,TRBJ1-1,TRBV18,14,CASSWDRANTEAFF,TGTGCCAGCTCATGGGACAGGGCGAACACTGAAGCTTTCTTT
NA,TRBJ2-6,TRBV29-1,14,CSVPTGLGANVLTF,TGCAGCGTTCCCACGGGGCTTGGGGCCAACGTCCTGACTTTC
NA,TRBJ2-7,TRBV7-9,14,CASSDGSQTYEQYF,TGTGCCAGCAGCGATGGATCTCAAACCTACGAGCAGTACTTC
NA,TRBJ2-1,TRBV7-5,16,CARSLAGSGGDNEQFF,TGTGCCAGAAGCTTAGCGGGGTCAGGGGGGGACAATGAGCAGTTCTTC
NA,TRBJ1-1,TRBV5-1,15,CASSLGRGSDTEAFF,TGCGCCAGCAGCTTGGGAAGGGGATCGGACACTGAAGCTTTCTTT
NA,TRBJ2-5,TRBV7-9,14,CASRGMEAQETQYF,TGTGCCAGCAGGGGGATGGAAGCCCAAGAGACCCAGTACTTC
NA,TRBJ1-1,TRBV7-9,14,CASSHTGGFTEAFF,TGTGCCAGCAGCCATACTGGGGGTTTCACTGAAGCTTTCTTT
NA,TRBJ2-3,TRBV13,14,CASNLLAAGDTQYF,TGTGCCAGCAACCTCTTAGCGGCGGGAGATACGCAGTATTTT
TRBD1,TRBJ2-5,TRBV6-5,15,CASSYSGTDRETQYF,TGTGCCAGCAGTTACTCAGGGACAGATAGGGAGACCCAGTACTTC